Given below is one TCR beta chain in context. The entry originates in a study of blood T cell repertoires in COVID-19. Clones were sequenced by immunoSEQ multiplex PCR, and TCRdb holds only the in-frame ones, with some missing. Of fewer than 400,000 clones listed, approximately 88% are singletons. With 2 bases clipped from V and 4 bases from J, the junction kept 3 bases outside the gene matches. CDR3 length: 15 residues. Looked up from germline, CDR1 is ENHRY and CDR2 is SYGVKD. The sequenced sample was PBMCs or T cells enriched from blood (not recorded which). The chain couples TRBV10-3 to TRBJ1-4; 8 nucleotides line up with TRBD1. This TCR was recovered from a man under 40 who had recovered from COVID-19. CDR3 sequence reads: CAISERGQVNEKLFF. The CDR3 DNA follows: TGTGCCATCAGTGAGAGGGGACAGGTTAATGAAAAACTGTTTTTT.